The 21 T cell receptor beta chains below were found in one sample sequenced in a study of human T cells and chemical hapten exposure. Unfractionated whole blood yielded the extracted total RNA. TCRdb called the 5' RACE reads again in MiXCR, with one record for every CDR3 protein. The sample yields around 140,000 distinct CDR3 sequences, 4.1% seen once. The source is a female donor in good health.

There are many counts of this clonotype. V usage is TRBV10-3 and J usage is TRBJ2-2; 9 bases are shared with TRBD1. CDR1 is ENHRY, CDR2 SYGVKD, per germline. Germline trimming cut 10 bases from V and 6 bases from J; bases unmatched to any gene: 9. This CDR3 is built from 14 residues. The CDR3 spells CATKPGQGSGELFF. CDR3 DNA sequence: TGTGCCACCAAACCGGGACAGGGCTCCGGGGAGCTGTTTTTT.

This clonotype was counted between two and nine times. The chain joins TRBV7-2 to TRBJ2-5; D is undetermined. V was clipped by 7 bases and J by 4 bases, with 19 bases between them. The CDR3 has 15 amino acids. Germline CDR1 is SGHTA and CDR2 is FQGNSA. For the CDR3, the DNA is TGTGCCAGCACTCCTCATAGAAGGGATCGAGAGACCCAGTACTTC. Translated: CASTPHRRDRETQYF.

J is TRBJ1-3 and V is TRBV3-1, with 9 bases identical to TRBD1. This CDR3 spans 15 amino acids. V trimming: 5 bases; J trimming: 3 bases; junction bases outside the gene matches: 5. Germline lookup yields CDR1 LGHDT and CDR2 YNNKEL (reference sequence). The CDR3 loop is CASSKQGAGGNTIYF. In DNA form, the CDR3 reads TGTGCCAGCAGCAAACAGGGGGCAGGTGGAAACACCATATATTTT. Full variable domain (outside the CDR3, taken from reference TRBV3-1 and TRBJ1-3): DTAVSQTPKYLVTQMGNDKSIKCEQNLGHDTMYWYKQDSKKFLKIMFSYNNKELIINETVPNRFSPKSPDKAHLNLHINSLELGDSAVYFCASSKQGAGGNTIYFGEGSWLTVV.

This clonotype was detected many times. CDR3 protein: CASSWGVEFQENTEAFF. In nucleotides, the CDR3 is TGTGCCAGCAGCTGGGGGGTGGAGTTTCAAGAGAACACTGAAGCTTTCTTT. The chain carries TRBV5-4 and TRBJ1-1; weak D call: TRBD1 (5 bases). Germline CDR1 reads SGHNT; CDR2 reads YYREEE (reference sequence). The CDR3 covers 17 residues. V was trimmed by 3 bases and J by 1 base, leaving 19 bases between them.

This clonotype has a count of ten or more. This chain connects TRBV18 to TRBJ2-1, with 8 bases aligning to TRBD1. V dropped 1 base and J dropped 4; count of bases not matched to a gene: 3. Germline V gives CDR1 KGHSH, CDR2 LQKENI. This CDR3 spans 15 amino acids. CDR3 sequence reads: CASSPLRTGYNEQFF. The CDR3, as DNA: TGTGCCAGCTCACCACTACGGACAGGGTACAATGAGCAGTTCTTC.

This clonotype was seen many times. This chain connects TRBV28 to TRBJ1-2; no firm D call. CDR1 and CDR2 (germline): MDHEN, SYDVKM. V was cut by 5 bases and J by 0 bases, with 13 bases left in between. The CDR3 covers 15 residues. The CDR3: CASSGYRTSNYGYTF. The CDR3, as DNA: TGTGCCAGCAGTGGTTACAGAACCTCTAACTATGGCTACACCTTC.

There are many counts of this clonotype. V and J are TRBV20-1 and TRBJ2-3; a weak D match, TRBD2 (7 bases). The germline CDR1 and CDR2 sequences are DFQATT and SNEGSKA (reference sequence). V lost 6 bases and J 4 bases, leaving 14 bases between the germline ends. This CDR3 region has 13 residues. The CDR3 spells CSAAGAGADTQYF. The CDR3 DNA sequence: TGCAGTGCGGCGGGGGCGGGGGCAGATACGCAGTATTTT.

This clonotype was counted ten times or more. CDR3 bases: TGTGCCAGCAGTGAGCAGACAGGCCTCCCTGGAAACACCATATATTTT. Protein: CASSEQTGLPGNTIYF. The chain combines TRBV2 with TRBJ1-3; a weak D match, TRBD1 (6 bases). Germline CDR1 is SNHLY and CDR2 is FYNNEI. Trimming took off 3 bases at V and 2 bases at J, with 14 bases between the two ends. The CDR3 covers 16 residues.

This clonotype has ten or more counts. This rearrangement joins TRBV6-6 to TRBJ2-3; the D gene is possibly TRBD2 (6 bases). CDR3 size: 15 residues. Trimming left V 8 bases short and J 0 bases short, with 15 bases between. In germline, CDR1 is MNHNY, CDR2 SVGAGI (reference sequence). The chain's CDR3 is CASGGKGASTDTQYF. DNA for the CDR3: TGTGCCAGCGGAGGGAAGGGCGCTAGCACAGATACGCAGTATTTT.

The chain joins TRBV28 to TRBJ1-2; D might be TRBD1 (5 bases). CDR1 and CDR2 (germline): MDHEN, SYDVKM. This CDR3 comprises 15 residues. Trimming stripped 10 bases from V and 8 bases from J, with 26 bases between. The CDR3: CATLFRMLRGSGYTF. The DNA for the CDR3 is TGTGCCACCTTGTTCCGGATGTTGCGGGGGTCGGGCTACACCTTC.

This clonotype was recorded many times. The CDR3 bases are TGCGCCAGCAGCCAAGCCCGGAGTGGCACTGAAGCTTTCTTT. This encodes CASSQARSGTEAFF. The V call is TRBV4-3, the J call TRBJ1-1; D is uncertain. In germline, CDR1 is LGHNA, CDR2 YSLEER. This CDR3 contains 14 residues. V gave up 1 base and J gave up 4 bases, with 10 bases separating them.

This clonotype was detected only a few times. The rearrangement links TRBV9 to TRBJ1-2, with 12 bases aligning to TRBD1. V was pared by 8 bases and J by 8 bases, with 19 bases of the junction left unmatched. CDR3 size: 17 residues. Germline V gene lookup returns CDR1 SGDLS and CDR2 YYNGEE. The DNA of the CDR3 is TGTGCCAGTACAACGATAGCCTTGGGACAGGGGGCACTCGGCTACACCTTC. Its translation is CASTTIALGQGALGYTF.

The sample holds many counts of this clonotype. CDR3 loop: CASKGSQWEKLFF. CDR3 sequence (DNA): TGTGCCAGCAAGGGGTCTCAGTGGGAAAAACTGTTTTTT. J is TRBJ1-4 and V is TRBV28; perhaps TRBD1 as D (5 bases). The CDR3 is 13 residues long. Germline V gene sequence: CDR1 MDHEN, CDR2 SYDVKM. V lost 7 bases and J 8 bases, leaving 14 bases between the germline ends.

This clonotype came up many times. CDR3 residues: CSVVGQGRGYTF. The CDR3 DNA reads as TGCAGCGTTGTAGGGCAGGGAAGAGGCTACACCTTC. This chain uses TRBV29-1 with TRBJ1-2, with D tentatively TRBD1 (5 bases). CDR1 is SQVTM, CDR2 ANQGSEA, per germline. This CDR3 spans 12 amino acids. Trimming cost V 4 bases and J 8 bases, with 14 bases left between them.

This clonotype was seen repeatedly, ten times or more. The V gene is TRBV7-2, the J gene TRBJ2-7, with D perhaps matching TRBD1 or TRBD2 (6 bases each). V lost 1 base to trimming and J lost 3 bases, with 13 bases between them. Germline assignment: CDR1 SGHTA and CDR2 FQGNSA. The length of the CDR3 is 15 residues. This chain's CDR3 is CASSLGGRGLYEQYF. DNA of the CDR3: TGTGCCAGCAGCTTAGGGGGCAGGGGACTCTACGAGCAGTACTTC.

The CDR3 nucleotides are TGTGCCAGCAGCTCCGGGTCGTGTGGCGCTGAAGCTTTCTTT. Amino acids: CASSSGSCGAEAFF. The chain combines TRBV7-3 with TRBJ1-1; D call uncertain. Trimming cost V 4 bases and J 6 bases, with 15 bases left between them. CDR3 size: 14 residues. Germline CDR1 SGHTA, CDR2 FQGTGA.

This clonotype showed up just a few times. The chain employs TRBV7-2 and TRBJ1-6; unclear D gene. The length of the CDR3 is 13 residues. From germline, CDR1 is SGHTA and CDR2 FQGNSA. Trimming pared 7 bases from V and 4 bases from J, leaving 8 bases between. CDR3 in amino acids: CASIEKYNSPLHF. CDR3 DNA: TGTGCCAGCATCGAGAAGTATAATTCACCCCTCCACTTT.

This clonotype appeared many times. The chain recombines TRBV5-1 with TRBJ1-2, with TRBD1 as a possible D gene (6 bases). V lost 4 bases to trimming and J lost 2 bases, with 9 bases between them. The CDR3 runs to 13 residues. In germline, CDR1 is SGHRS, CDR2 YFSETQ. The CDR3, as DNA: TGCGCCAGCAGCCAGGGGCCCAACTATGGCTACACCTTC. Encoded protein: CASSQGPNYGYTF.

This clonotype was counted only a few times. The V and J genes are TRBV6-2 or TRBV6-3 and TRBJ2-1, with no clear D. This CDR3 comprises 13 residues. The germline V gene has CDR1 MNHEY and CDR2 SVGEGT. Trimming left V 7 bases short and J 4 bases short, with 11 bases between. Written as DNA, the CDR3 is TGTGCCAGCACAGGTCGGAGTTACAATGAGCAGTTCTTC. Translated: CASTGRSYNEQFF.

This clonotype occurred many times. V usage is TRBV10-3 and J usage is TRBJ1-2; D is undetermined. This CDR3 has 14 amino acids. The V and J ends lost 3 bases and 4 bases respectively, with 12 bases between them. CDR1 ENHRY and CDR2 SYGVKD come from the germline V gene. CDR3 amino acids: CAISDPTQRYGYTF. The DNA of the CDR3 is TGTGCCATCAGTGACCCCACACAACGCTATGGCTACACCTTC.

This clonotype was counted between two and nine times. The rearrangement uses TRBV2 and TRBJ2-7; 7 bases line up with TRBD1. CDR1 is SNHLY, CDR2 FYNNEI, per germline. The CDR3 is 13 residues long. V dropped 6 bases and J dropped 1; count of bases not matched to a gene: 3. The CDR3: CASRTGRSYEQYF. In nucleotides, the CDR3 is TGTGCCAGCAGGACAGGGAGATCCTACGAGCAGTACTTC.